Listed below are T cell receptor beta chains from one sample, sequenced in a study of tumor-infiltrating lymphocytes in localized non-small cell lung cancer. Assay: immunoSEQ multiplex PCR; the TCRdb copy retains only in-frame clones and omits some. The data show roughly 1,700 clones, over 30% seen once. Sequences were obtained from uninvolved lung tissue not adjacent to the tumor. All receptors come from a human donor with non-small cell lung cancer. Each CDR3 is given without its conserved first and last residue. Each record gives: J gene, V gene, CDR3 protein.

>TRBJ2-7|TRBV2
ASSADSGGPYEQY
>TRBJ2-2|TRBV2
ASSGDYHTGELF
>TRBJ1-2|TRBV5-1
ASDTGNSNYGYT
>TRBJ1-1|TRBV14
ASSQEGMRVWNTEAF
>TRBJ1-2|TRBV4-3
ASSQDGGWYGYT
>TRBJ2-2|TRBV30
AWRRQQRTGELF
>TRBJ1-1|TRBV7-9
ASSLATEAF
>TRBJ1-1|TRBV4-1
ASSQTDRDTEAF
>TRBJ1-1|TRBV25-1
ASREQGWSEAF
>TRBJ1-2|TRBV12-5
ASGLPHYWTGRPINYGYT
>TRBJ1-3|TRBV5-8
ASSLEGAGGNTIY
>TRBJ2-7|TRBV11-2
ASSLGTGGYEQY
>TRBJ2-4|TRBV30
AAAPDGENIQY
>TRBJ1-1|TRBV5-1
ASSSWTGEAF
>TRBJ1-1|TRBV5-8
ASSLYYQTGNTEAF
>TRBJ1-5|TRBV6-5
ASGGGNQPQH
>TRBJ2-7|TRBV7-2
ASSYTWRAGSEQY
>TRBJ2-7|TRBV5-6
ASSQSSSGRNYEQY
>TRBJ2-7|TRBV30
AWSRGTLGEQY
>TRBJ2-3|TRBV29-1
SVVSWTSGYTDTQY
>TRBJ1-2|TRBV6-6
ASSPTGLEGYT